These T cell receptor beta chains were read from a single sample in a study of cytomegalovirus exposure and HLA in healthy donors. Only in-frame clones appear in the TCRdb table, and some are missing; sequencing was by immunoSEQ multiplex PCR. In the table there are around 110,000 clones, less than 80% of which are singletons. Material: PBMCs. The receptors were gathered from a woman in her twenties or thirties in good health and CMV-seronegative. Each CDR3 is given with its conserved first and last residue. The D gene is left open where the match is weak. Some rows mark clone size as missing; the rest say once, few, many or name a class of expanded clone.

D: .
V: TRBV6-1
size: .
J: TRBJ1-6
CDR3: CASSDQNNSPLHF
DNA: TGTGCCAGCAGTGATCAAAATAATTCACCCCTCCACTTT

D: .
V: TRBV6-5
size: .
J: TRBJ1-5
CDR3: CASSYSSGSNQPQHF
DNA: TGTGCCAGCAGTTACTCGTCAGGGAGCAATCAGCCCCAGCATTTT

D: TRBD2
V: TRBV10-1
size: medium-sized
J: TRBJ2-1
CDR3: CASSEPGAGRQFF
DNA: TGCGCCAGCAGTGAGCCGGGAGCGGGAAGGCAGTTCTTC

D: .
V: TRBV5-4
size: .
J: TRBJ1-1
CDR3: CASSLYLGDTEAFF
DNA: TGTGCCAGCAGCTTGTACTTAGGGGACACTGAAGCTTTCTTT

D: TRBD1
V: TRBV11-2
size: .
J: TRBJ1-1
CDR3: CASSLDRASEAFF
DNA: TGTGCCAGCAGCTTGGACAGGGCTTCTGAAGCTTTCTTT

D: .
V: TRBV28
size: .
J: TRBJ2-7
CDR3: CASLPLGGEQYF
DNA: TGTGCCAGCCTACCCCTGGGGGGCGAGCAGTACTTC

D: TRBD1
V: TRBV11-3
size: once
J: TRBJ1-1
CDR3: CASSPRTGGGAFF
DNA: TGTGCCAGCAGCCCACGGACGGGAGGGGGCGCTTTCTTT

D: TRBD2
V: TRBV6-5
size: .
J: TRBJ2-7
CDR3: CASSSGTSAYEQYF
DNA: TGTGCCAGCAGTTCCGGGACTAGCGCCTACGAGCAGTACTTC

D: .
V: TRBV19
size: few
J: TRBJ2-1
CDR3: CASSTTGSSYNEQFF
DNA: TGTGCCAGTAGTACCACAGGGAGCTCCTACAATGAGCAGTTCTTC

D: .
V: TRBV7-2
size: .
J: TRBJ2-3
CDR3: CASSSPRLWTTRFTDTQYF
DNA: TGTGCCAGCAGCTCCCCCAGGTTGTGGACCACTAGATTCACAGATACGCAGTATTTT

D: .
V: TRBV28
size: .
J: TRBJ1-1
CDR3: CAGIKRHRFFFTEAFF
DNA: TGTGCCGGTATCAAAAGGCACAGGTTCTTTTTCACTGAAGCTTTCTTT

D: TRBD1
V: TRBV28
size: .
J: TRBJ2-3
CDR3: CASSTGGLRSTDTQYF
DNA: TGTGCCAGCAGCACAGGGGGCCTTAGGAGCACAGATACGCAGTATTTT

D: TRBD2
V: TRBV5-8
size: .
J: TRBJ2-3
CDR3: CASSLGLAGGTDTQYF
DNA: TGTGCCAGCAGCTTGGGACTAGCGGGAGGCACAGATACGCAGTATTTT

D: .
V: TRBV7-6
size: .
J: TRBJ2-1
CDR3: CASSLEGGSYNEQFF
DNA: TGTGCCAGCAGCTTAGAAGGCGGATCCTACAATGAGCAGTTCTTC

D: TRBD1
V: TRBV28
size: .
J: TRBJ1-5
CDR3: CASSLSLGTGSNQPQHF
DNA: TGTGCCAGCAGTTTATCCCTCGGGACAGGGAGCAATCAGCCCCAGCATTTT

D: .
V: TRBV28
size: .
J: TRBJ2-1
CDR3: CASRDTGRSIDEQFF
DNA: TGTGCCAGCAGGGATACAGGACGGTCAATCGATGAGCAGTTCTTC

D: .
V: TRBV18
size: few
J: TRBJ1-6
CDR3: CASSQSARGGSPLHF
DNA: TGTGCCAGCTCACAGTCGGCCAGGGGCGGTTCACCCCTCCACTTT

D: .
V: TRBV4-1
size: .
J: TRBJ1-1
CDR3: CASSQEWRVTEAFF
DNA: TGCGCCAGCAGCCAAGAGTGGAGGGTAACTGAAGCTTTCTTT

D: TRBD2
V: TRBV6-5
size: .
J: TRBJ2-7
CDR3: CASSHSGRAGDEQYF
DNA: TGTGCCAGCAGCCATAGCGGGAGGGCCGGGGATGAGCAGTACTTC

D: .
V: TRBV4-1
size: .
J: TRBJ2-2
CDR3: CATQQVLWTGELFF
DNA: TGCGCCACACAACAGGTCCTTTGGACCGGGGAGCTGTTTTTT

D: TRBD2
V: TRBV4-2
size: .
J: TRBJ2-1
CDR3: CASSQEGLADYNEQFF
DNA: TGTGCCAGCAGCCAAGAGGGACTAGCGGACTACAATGAGCAGTTCTTC

D: TRBD2
V: TRBV11-2
size: .
J: TRBJ2-3
CDR3: CASASSGRASTQYF
DNA: TGTGCCAGCGCGTCTAGCGGGAGGGCCAGTACGCAGTATTTT

D: .
V: TRBV21-1
size: .
J: TRBJ2-5
CDR3: CASSKEWGPRGQETQYF
DNA: TGTGCCAGCAGCAAAGAATGGGGTCCGCGGGGCCAAGAGACCCAGTACTTC

D: TRBD2
V: TRBV7-9
size: once
J: TRBJ2-3
CDR3: CASSLVAGGKADTQYF
DNA: TGTGCCAGCAGCTTAGTAGCGGGAGGCAAGGCGGATACGCAGTATTTT

D: TRBD2
V: TRBV29-1
size: .
J: TRBJ2-7
CDR3: CSGTSGSSYEQYF
DNA: TGCAGCGGAACTAGCGGGAGCTCCTACGAGCAGTACTTC

D: .
V: TRBV9
size: .
J: TRBJ2-5
CDR3: CASSGPNAKTQYF
DNA: TGTGCCAGCAGCGGCCCCAATGCGAAGACCCAGTACTTC